Given below is one T cell receptor (beta chain) in context. Germline values: CDR1 SGHRS, CDR2 YFSETQ. The V end was cut by 7 bases, the J end by 1 base, with 16 bases between. The CDR3 runs to 15 residues. The data originate from a study of T cells after yellow fever vaccination. 5'RACE template switching added a universal primer site and UMIs to TCR cDNA. TCRdb re-called the 5' RACE reads with MiXCR, one entry per CDR3 protein. The sample consists of about 300,000 distinct CDR3 sequences, about 4% of them appearing once. The origin of this receptor is a man younger than 35 who received the YFV17D yellow fever vaccine. The chain employs TRBV5-1 and TRBJ2-3; D might be TRBD2 (6 bases). The sequenced sample was PBMCs, obtained 5 days after the yellow fever booster vaccination. The DNA of the CDR3 is TGCGCCAGCGGGGGACTGTTCGGTGGCACAGATACGCAGTATTTT. Its translation: CASGGLFGGTDTQYF.